This T cell receptor beta chain emerged from a study of control samples from healthy donors and cancer patients (dated by TCRdb to between 2020 and 2021). Worth noting for this clone: It lacks a known antigen. Within one base of it there is no much larger clone, and no base qualities were kept.

The library was prepared using the immunoSEQ multiplex PCR assay. This immuneACCESS table, as held by TCRdb, lists in-frame sequences with V and J called but not all clones. Of the missing ones, under half trace to an unresolved V gene in checked studies; the others have no known cause. In this sample the table shows fewer than 200,000 clones, roughly 93% of which occur a single time. The ten largest clones represent 4.1% of the sample. The CDR3 starts with the cysteine, ends with the phenylalanine, and has 16 residues. The DNA shown is the 48-base CDR3, in frame from base 1. CDR1 and CDR2 (LGHNT, FRNRAP) derive from the germline V gene. V is cut by 4 bases and J by 5 bases, and the space between the germline ends is 17 bases.

This TCR derives from a woman aged 60 to 75 in good health. The sequencing sample was made of blood. The sequence links TRBV12-5 to TRBJ2-2; the D region possibly corresponds to TRBD1 (5 bases align). The bases read TGTGCTAGTGGTTATTTGGGCAGACAGACAACCGGGGAGCTGTTTTTT. This codes for CASGYLGRQTTGELFF.